A single sample is the source of the 18 T cell receptor beta chains below, sequenced in a study of T cell responses to AZD1222 COVID-19 vaccine. Libraries were prepared by immunoSEQ multiplex PCR; TCRdb keeps only in-frame clonotypes and omits some of them. The table records around 83,000 clones, roughly nine tenths of them present only once. This sample comprised peripheral blood, obtained 28 days after the second AZD1222 dose. The receptor set was obtained from an adult who received the AZD1222 COVID-19 vaccine.

The chain has TRBV6-6 and TRBJ2-2; 15 bases align to TRBD2. From germline, CDR1 is MNHNY and CDR2 SVGAGI (reference sequence). V trimming: 5 bases; J trimming: 0 bases; junction bases outside the gene matches: 4. The length of the CDR3 is 18 residues. Here the CDR3 reads CASSPGTSGGTNTGELFF. In nucleotides, the CDR3 is TGTGCCAGCAGTCCCGGGACTAGCGGGGGGACGAACACCGGGGAGCTGTTTTTT.

This sequence joins TRBV25-1 and TRBJ1-1; D not certain. The CDR3 covers 15 residues. The germline gives CDR1 MGHDK, CDR2 SYGVNS. Trimming took off 3 bases at V and 1 base at J, with 12 bases between the two ends. The CDR3 coding sequence is TGTGCCAGCAGTGAGTACCGAGGTCCGAACACTGAAGCTTTCTTT. This sequence encodes CASSEYRGPNTEAFF.

V is TRBV21-1 and J is TRBJ1-5; the D call TRBD1 from the table was never checked on the DNA. TRBV21-1 is flagged as a pseudogene. CDR3 length: 16 amino acids. In nucleotides, the CDR3 is TGTGCCAGCAGCAAAACAGGGTTGCAACAAAATCAGCCCCAGCATTTT. It yields the protein CASSKTGLQQNQPQHF.

The chain combines TRBV10-3 with TRBJ2-6; no reliable D call. This CDR3 region has 16 residues. Germline loops: CDR1 ENHRY, CDR2 SYGVKD. Trimming took off 2 bases at V and 0 bases at J, with 8 bases between the two ends. CDR3 coding DNA: TGTGCCATCAGTGAGGGTAAATCCTCTGGGGCCAACGTCCTGACTTTC. Amino acid sequence: CAISEGKSSGANVLTF.

This clone is a singleton in its sample. CDR3 DNA sequence: TGTGCCAGCAGGATGGCAGGGGCCGCCTACGAGCAGTACTTC. It translates to CASRMAGAAYEQYF. The V and J genes are TRBV6-5 and TRBJ2-7; D is possibly TRBD1 (6 bases). Germline V gene data show CDR1 as MNHEY and CDR2 as SVGAGI. Trimming pared 6 bases from V and 2 bases from J, leaving 14 bases between. CDR3 length: 14 amino acids.

This chain uses TRBV7-2 with TRBJ2-6, with TRBD2 matching 8 bases. Losses at the gene ends were 5 bases for V and 0 bases for J; bases not matched to a gene: 12. This CDR3 comprises 19 residues. The V gene's germline CDR1 is SGHTA and CDR2 FQGNSA. The chain's CDR3 is CASSNQRAAGGSGANVLTF. The CDR3, as DNA: TGTGCCAGCAGCAATCAGAGGGCGGCGGGAGGCTCTGGGGCCAACGTCCTGACTTTC.

The J gene is TRBJ2-5, the V gene TRBV30; no clear D gene. V dropped 0 bases and J dropped 5 bases, with 10 bases sitting between them. Germline CDR1 reads GTSNPN; CDR2 reads SVGIG (reference sequence). CDR3 length: 13 amino acids. The CDR3 spells CAWSVRSAETQYF. The CDR3 DNA follows: TGTGCCTGGAGTGTACGCTCGGCGGAGACCCAGTACTTC.

The V call is TRBV30, the J call TRBJ1-2, with unresolved D. This CDR3 contains 13 residues. Trimming removed 0 bases at V and 2 bases at J, with 7 bases between. Germline V gene sequence: CDR1 GTSNPN, CDR2 SVGIG (reference sequence). For the CDR3, the DNA is TGTGCCTGGAGTGTCAACAGCAACTATGGCTACACCTTC. Protein product: CAWSVNSNYGYTF. Combining the CDR3 with reference TRBV30 and TRBJ1-2 gives the whole variable domain SQTIHQWPATLVQPVGSPLSLECTVEGTSNPNLYWYRQAAGRGLQLLFYSVGIGQISSEVPQNLSASRPQDRQFILSSKKLLLSDSGFYLCAWSVNSNYGYTFGSGTRLTVV.

J is TRBJ2-6 and V is TRBV4-1; D may be TRBD1 or TRBD2 (6 bases each). The CDR3 is 15 amino acids. V was cut by 0 bases and J by 6 bases, with 9 bases left in between. Germline loops: CDR1 MGHRA, CDR2 YSYEKL. The CDR3 reads CASSQERGLANVLTF. Written as DNA, the CDR3 is TGCGCCAGCAGCCAAGAACGGGGGCTGGCCAACGTCCTGACTTTC.

The J gene is TRBJ2-4, the V gene TRBV28, with a tentative D call TRBD2 (5 bases). This CDR3 has 15 residues. CDR1 MDHEN and CDR2 SYDVKM come from the germline V gene. V dropped 6 bases and J dropped 0 bases, with 12 bases sitting between them. In DNA form, the CDR3 reads TGTGCCAGCAGCCGGGTGGGAGTAGCCAAAAACATTCAGTACTTC. Its translation: CASSRVGVAKNIQYF.

The chain links TRBV15 to TRBJ1-1, with TRBD1 as a possible D gene (5 bases). There are 13 residues in the CDR3. The germline V gene encodes CDR1 LNHNV and CDR2 YYDKDF (reference sequence). With 8 bases removed from V and 7 bases from J, the gap between germline ends came to 17 bases. This chain's CDR3 is CATRPGGSFEAFF. CDR3 DNA sequence: TGTGCCACCCGACCTGGGGGTTCTTTTGAAGCTTTCTTT.

This clone was counted a single time. The rearrangement uses TRBV7-2 and TRBJ1-2; 7 positions match TRBD1. CDR1 is SGHTA and CDR2 is FQGNSA in the germline V gene. V dropped 4 bases and J dropped 7; count of bases not matched to a gene: 12. The CDR3 has 15 residues. CDR3 nucleotides: TGTGCCAGCAGCTCCCAGGGGGGCAATGGCGGTGGCTACACCTTC. This translates into CASSSQGGNGGGYTF.

The chain uses TRBV2 and TRBJ1-1, with D possibly matching TRBD1 (5 bases). CDR1 is SNHLY, CDR2 FYNNEI, per germline. Trimming took 8 bases from V and 4 from J, leaving 20 bases between them. There are 15 residues in the CDR3. The CDR3 sequence: CASAGTAGGGTEAFF. CDR3 nucleotide sequence: TGTGCCAGCGCCGGGACTGCCGGGGGGGGCACTGAAGCTTTCTTT.

The V and J genes are TRBV6-1 and TRBJ1-1; D gene ambiguous. This CDR3 region has 11 residues. CDR1 is MNHNS and CDR2 is SASEGT in the germline V gene. V lost 2 bases to trimming and J lost 9 bases, with 7 bases between them. The CDR3 loop reads CASSEQRKAFF. Here the CDR3 DNA reads TGTGCCAGCAGTGAACAAAGGAAAGCTTTCTTT.

This chain uses TRBV9 with TRBJ1-6; D may be TRBD1 (6 bases). The CDR3 runs to 14 residues. V gave up 3 bases and J gave up 8 bases, with 12 bases separating them. From germline, CDR1 is SGDLS and CDR2 YYNGEE. The CDR3 protein is CASSGSRGDSPLHF. The CDR3 nucleotides are TGTGCCAGCAGCGGTAGCAGGGGAGATTCACCCCTCCACTTT.

The chain combines TRBV6-5 with TRBJ2-1; D gene unclear. The V gene lost 6 bases and the J gene lost 0 bases, with 9 bases spanning the gap. Germline V CDR1 and CDR2: MNHEY, SVGAGI. This CDR3 is built from 14 residues. DNA for the CDR3: TGTGCCAGCAGGGGTCTCAGCTCCTACAATGAGCAGTTCTTC. Its translation is CASRGLSSYNEQFF.

The J gene is TRBJ2-7, the V gene TRBV28, with 7 positions matching TRBD2. J gave up 2 bases and V 6 bases, and 4 bases lay outside the gene matches. CDR3 length: 13 residues. Germline V gene data show CDR1 as MDHEN and CDR2 as SYDVKM. CDR3 loop: CASRASGAYEQYF. The CDR3 region has the DNA TGTGCCAGCAGAGCTAGCGGTGCCTACGAGCAGTACTTC.

The CDR3 spells CASSWTFQETQYF. The CDR3 region has the DNA TGCGCCAGCAGCTGGACGTTCCAAGAGACCCAGTACTTC. The chain joins TRBV5-1 to TRBJ2-5; D is uncertain. Per germline, CDR1 SGHRS and CDR2 YFSETQ. CDR3 length: 13 amino acids. V was clipped by 3 bases and J by 1 base, with 7 bases between them.